The clone carrying this TCR beta chain showed up many times. What it binds is not known. There were at least 5.5 micrograms of total RNA extracted from every sample. These data originate in a study of blood T cells in healthy people across ages. Germline V lookup: CDR1 SGDLS, CDR2 YYNGEE. With 4 bases removed from V and 7 bases from J, the gap between germline ends came to 29 bases. This CDR3 has 18 residues. Sample-barcoded 5' priming and a J-beta primer mix drove a second PCR of about 6 to 12 cycles. TCRdb used MiXCR to reprocess the 5' RACE reads, holding one entry per CDR3 protein. The sample includes approximately 770,000 distinct CDR3 sequences, 55% to 70% of them seen just once. Whole-study results and caveats: Long-lived and aged donors differed, with more naive CD4+ cells and higher diversity in the long-lived.

Input material: blood. The J gene is TRBJ2-5, the V gene TRBV9, with a possible D match to TRBD1 (6 bases). This receptor was taken from a man aged 30 to 45 in good health. The CDR3 coding sequence is TGTGCCAGCAGCCCCTCCCCCGGGACACCGACCCCTTCCGGGACCCAGTACTTC. It specifies CASSPSPGTPTPSGTQYF.